The 21 T cell receptor beta chains in this list originate from one sample, sequenced in a study of blood T cell repertoires in COVID-19. The data were produced by immunoSEQ multiplex PCR, yet TCRdb's version contains in-frame clones alone and is incomplete. The data hold approximately 300,000 clones, with 85% observed a single time. Specimen: PBMCs or T cells enriched from blood (not recorded which). The receptors were sampled from a woman under 40 who had been exposed to COVID-19.

The genes are TRBV27 and TRBJ2-4; a possible D gene is TRBD2 (7 bases). This CDR3 spans 16 amino acids. Germline assignment: CDR1 MNHEY and CDR2 SMNVEV (reference sequence). Trimming cost V 3 bases and J 0 bases, with 12 bases left between them. The CDR3 sequence: CASSLGGASAKNIQYF. As DNA, the CDR3 is TGTGCCAGCAGTTTGGGGGGGGCATCAGCCAAAAACATTCAGTACTTC.

The chain links TRBV6-5 to TRBJ1-3; D is unclear. Germline-derived CDR1 and CDR2 are MNHEY and SVGAGI. This CDR3 is 11 amino acids long. Trimming cost V 9 bases and J 4 bases, with 7 bases left between them. In DNA form, the CDR3 reads TGTGCCAGTAGGCGGGGAAACACCATATATTTT. Translated, it gives CASRRGNTIYF.

This sequence joins TRBV4-3 and TRBJ2-3; 7 bases match TRBD2. V was pared by 1 base and J by 4 bases, with 8 bases of the junction left unmatched. This CDR3 comprises 16 residues. CDR1 LGHNA and CDR2 YSLEER come from the germline V gene. CDR3 sequence (DNA): TGCGCCAGCAGCCAAGGGATAGCGGGTGGTGCAGATACGCAGTATTTT. It translates to CASSQGIAGGADTQYF.

This clone was found once. The chain couples TRBV6-5 to TRBJ1-2, with 10 bases aligning to TRBD1. The CDR3 sequence is 14 residues long. Germline loops: CDR1 MNHEY, CDR2 SVGAGI. The V and J ends lost 10 bases and 3 bases, in that order; junction bases with no gene match: 8. In DNA, the CDR3 is TGTGCCATCGGCGACAGGGGGCTGGACTATGGCTACACCTTC. Protein product: CAIGDRGLDYGYTF.

This chain joins TRBV2 and TRBJ2-7; 9 nucleotides line up with TRBD2. Germline CDR1 reads SNHLY; CDR2 reads FYNNEI. Unmatched junction bases numbered 9, after V lost 7 bases and J lost 2 bases. The CDR3 length is 15 residues. The CDR3 DNA sequence: TGTGCCAGCAATCCTACTAGCGGGTTACCCTACGAGCAGTACTTC. Residues: CASNPTSGLPYEQYF.

This chain joins TRBV7-3 and TRBJ2-1; 7 bases agree with TRBD2. CDR1 is SGHTA, CDR2 FQGTGA, per germline. There are 15 residues in the CDR3. Trimming removed 0 bases from V and 3 bases from J; junction bases left unmatched: 2. CDR3 coding DNA: TGTGCCAGCAGCTTAACAGCGGGACTCTACAATGAGCAGTTCTTC. Protein product: CASSLTAGLYNEQFF.

The gene calls are TRBV27 and TRBJ2-1; the D gene is possibly TRBD1 (5 bases). Trimming stripped 7 bases from V and 0 bases from J, with 13 bases between. This CDR3 contains 15 residues. CDR1 is MNHEY and CDR2 is SMNVEV in the germline V gene (reference sequence). The CDR3 bases are TGTGCCAGCACCCAATATAGGGGCTCCTACAATGAGCAGTTCTTC. Translating it yields CASTQYRGSYNEQFF.

The gene calls are TRBV4-1 and TRBJ1-1; tentatively, D is TRBD1 (6 bases). This CDR3 spans 17 amino acids. The germline V gene has CDR1 MGHRA and CDR2 YSYEKL. Trimming cost V 0 bases and J 5 bases, with 19 bases left between them. The CDR3 here is CASSQDNPAGVRTEAFF. Here the CDR3 DNA reads TGCGCCAGCAGCCAAGACAACCCGGCAGGGGTGAGGACTGAAGCTTTCTTT.

This clone was seen only once. The rearrangement links TRBV6-5 to TRBJ1-5, with TRBD1 matching 10 bases. The V gene's germline CDR1 is MNHEY and CDR2 SVGAGI. V was clipped by 6 bases and J by 6 bases; unmatched bases: 5. This CDR3 is built from 14 residues. For the CDR3, the DNA is TGTGCCAGCAGGGGGGACAGGGGCCGTCAGCCCCAGCATTTT. Protein sequence: CASRGDRGRQPQHF.

The chain carries TRBV5-5 and TRBJ2-7; D is possibly TRBD1 (5 bases). CDR3 length equals 14 residues. Trimming took 1 base from V and 4 from J, leaving 12 bases between them. Germline assignment: CDR1 SGHKS and CDR2 YYEKEE (reference sequence). In DNA, the CDR3 is TGTGCCAGCAGCTTGTGGGCAGGGAAGTACGAGCAGTACTTC. Its translation is CASSLWAGKYEQYF.

The chain has TRBV11-1 and TRBJ2-7, with a weak D call TRBD2 (5 bases). Trimming removed 1 base from V and 6 bases from J, with 10 bases in between. The germline V gene has CDR1 SGHAT and CDR2 FQDESV (reference sequence). The CDR3 sequence is 13 residues long. CDR3: CASSLDGLGEQYF. The CDR3 bases are TGTGCCAGCAGCTTAGATGGACTCGGCGAGCAGTACTTC.

This sequence joins TRBV6-5 and TRBJ1-5; the D gene is possibly TRBD1 (6 bases). Germline V CDR1 and CDR2: MNHEY, SVGAGI. V was cut by 7 bases and J by 5 bases, with 9 bases left in between. The CDR3 is 12 residues long. The CDR3 here is CASNDRHQPQHF. CDR3 nucleotide sequence: TGTGCCAGCAACGACAGGCATCAGCCCCAGCATTTT.

This clone came up once. The V call is TRBV6-5, the J call TRBJ1-3; 9 positions agree with TRBD1. Trimming at V came to 5 bases and at J to 1 base, leaving 3 bases not matched to a gene. The germline V gene has CDR1 MNHEY and CDR2 SVGAGI. This CDR3 is 15 amino acids long. CDR3 residues: CASSHGTGSGNTIYF. The DNA for the CDR3 is TGTGCCAGCAGTCACGGGACAGGGTCTGGAAACACCATATATTTT.

This CDR3 is CASSQGQGMVSPLHF. As DNA, the CDR3 is TGTGCCAGCAGCCAAGGACAGGGAATGGTTTCACCCCTCCACTTT. The V and J genes are TRBV14 and TRBJ1-6; 7 positions match TRBD1. CDR1 is SGHDN and CDR2 is FVKESK in the germline V gene. Trimming at V came to 1 base and at J to 9 bases, leaving 6 bases not matched to a gene. The length of the CDR3 is 15 residues. Full variable domain (missing parts from reference TRBV14 and TRBJ1-6): EAGVTQFPSHSVIEKGQTVTLRCDPISGHDNLYWYRRVMGKEIKFLLHFVKESKQDESGMPNNRFLAERTGGTYSTLKVQPAELEDSGVYFCASSQGQGMVSPLHFGNGTRLTVT.

The chain combines TRBV9 with TRBJ1-1, with D perhaps matching TRBD1 (5 bases). The CDR3 sequence is 13 residues long. Trimming pared 1 base from V and 5 bases from J, leaving 9 bases between. Germline CDR1 is SGDLS and CDR2 is YYNGEE. The CDR3 loop is CASSVSQGTEAFF. DNA for the CDR3: TGTGCCAGCAGCGTAAGTCAGGGAACTGAAGCTTTCTTT. Full variable domain (rest looked up from reference TRBV9 and TRBJ1-1): DSGVTQTPKHLITATGQRVTLRCSPRSGDLSVYWYQQSLDQGLQFLIQYYNGEERAKGNILERFSAQQFPDLHSELNLSSLELGDSALYFCASSVSQGTEAFFGQGTRLTVV.

V gene TRBV10-3 combines with J gene TRBJ1-4; the D is unclear. This CDR3 contains 13 residues. Deletions cut 2 bases from V and 5 bases from J, with 6 bases between. CDR1 is ENHRY, CDR2 SYGVKD, per germline. In DNA form, the CDR3 reads TGTGCCATCAGTGAGAGAGGGAATGAAAAACTGTTTTTT. As protein: CAISERGNEKLFF.

The chain couples TRBV4-3 to TRBJ2-3; 8 nucleotides align to TRBD1. The CDR3 covers 17 residues. Germline V lookup: CDR1 LGHNA, CDR2 YSLEER. Trimming took 0 bases from V and 2 from J; bases not matched to a gene: 7. The CDR3 DNA is TGCGCCAGCAGCCAAGAATTCGGGACAGGTCCCACAGATACGCAGTATTTT. Encoded protein: CASSQEFGTGPTDTQYF.

In its sample, this clone was seen a few times. The V and J genes are TRBV28 and TRBJ1-5; 10 bases fit TRBD1. Germline CDR1 is MDHEN and CDR2 is SYDVKM. The CDR3 has 12 amino acids. V trimming: 7 bases; J trimming: 12 bases; junction bases outside the gene matches: 6. CDR3 in amino acids: CASTLDRGFQHF. The CDR3 DNA reads as TGTGCCAGCACGCTGGACAGGGGGTTCCAGCATTTT.

This chain links TRBV28 with TRBJ1-2, with D maybe TRBD1 (6 bases). Trimming cost V 6 bases and J 2 bases, with 10 bases left between them. CDR3 size: 13 residues. Germline V CDR1 and CDR2: MDHEN, SYDVKM. The CDR3 sequence: CASRPDRNYGYTF. The CDR3 nucleotides are TGTGCCAGCAGACCGGACAGAAACTATGGCTACACCTTC.

V gene TRBV3-1 (or the pseudogene TRBV3-2) combines with J gene TRBJ2-5; 10 bases map to TRBD2. V lost 0 bases to trimming and J lost 3 bases; unmatched junction nucleotides: 4. Per the germline V gene, CDR1 is LGHDT and CDR2 is YNNKEL (reference sequence). The CDR3 has 16 amino acids. CDR3 in DNA: TGTGCCAGCAGCCAAGAGCAGCGGGGGGGCGAAGAGACCCAGTACTTC. Protein: CASSQEQRGGEETQYF.

J is TRBJ1-2 and V is TRBV24-1; D is possibly TRBD1 (6 bases). Germline V lookup: CDR1 KGHDR, CDR2 SFDVKD. V was trimmed by 5 bases and J by 8 bases, leaving 11 bases between them. The CDR3 runs 12 residues. The CDR3 loop reads CATSGGGGGYTF. For the CDR3, the DNA is TGTGCCACCAGTGGCGGGGGCGGGGGCTACACCTTC.